The TCR beta chain described here comes from a study of monozygotic twins with cystic fibrosis. About the research overall: Library input was three micrograms of fragmented DNA, with approximately 16 PCR cycles. Regarding the study as a whole: Clonality was generally low (median roughly 0.01), higher in the most severe patients. V usage most resembled the co-twin in 13 of 16 pairs. Nucleotide-identical clonotype sharing was significantly higher within monozygotic CF twin pairs than between unrelated CF individuals.

The CDR3 covers 13 residues. V was trimmed by 0 bases and J by 5 bases, leaving 5 bases between them. CDR1 and CDR2 from the germline V gene are MRHNA and SNTAGT. Measured with immunoSEQ multiplex PCR; TCRdb has only the in-frame clones, and not every one. The sample consists of about 26,000 clones, roughly nine tenths of them appearing once. On this clone itself: Its antigen is unknown.

This chain joins TRBV6-4 and TRBJ2-1; D may be TRBD1 (5 bases). The TCR sequence derives from a girl aged 2 to 9 with cystic fibrosis. What was sequenced was blood. The CDR3 DNA sequence: TGTGCCAGCAGTGACTCGGACAACAATGAGCAGTTCTTC. This sequence encodes CASSDSDNNEQFF.